What follows describes a single T cell receptor beta chain. Its antigen is currently unknown. V lost 6 bases, J lost 0 bases, and 11 bases lay in between. Germline V lookup: CDR1 SQVTM, CDR2 ANQGSEA. This CDR3 has 13 amino acids. The PCR ran on 60 Vbeta and 13 Jbeta primers. Profiling relied on immunoSEQ multiplex PCR, and the TCRdb table lists in-frame clones only, not all of them. Of over 130,000 clones in the sample, around 79% are singletons; the top ten hold 3.5%. This sample was taken from a study of cytomegalovirus exposure and HLA in healthy donors. Findings and limits, study-wide: Most TCR beta V segments were productive about 90% or about 30% of the time in an earlier analysis. As immune exposure information, only CMV serostatus was available. What a later analysis showed was that several of the most significant clusters appeared linked to common viral pathogens. A later analysis, which compared TCR beta chains of equal frequency, found the HLA-associated ones more clonally expanded.

The TCR originated in a human donor in good health. Sequencing was done on a sample of PBMCs. The chain recombines TRBV29-1 with TRBJ1-1, with TRBD1 as a possible D gene (5 bases). This CDR3 reads CSVAGLLNTEAFF. The CDR3 DNA is TGCAGCGTCGCGGGACTCCTGAACACTGAAGCTTTCTTT.